The next 5 T cell receptor beta chains were all read from a single sample in a study of blood T cell repertoires in COVID-19. Produced via immunoSEQ multiplex PCR; TCRdb's table is partial and in-frame only. The sample records about 190,000 clones, roughly 89% being singletons. Material for sequencing was peripheral blood. The receptor set was obtained from a man in his fifties or sixties with acute or convalescent COVID-19.

V is TRBV19 and J is TRBJ1-5, with 8 nucleotides matching TRBD1. The germline CDR1 and CDR2 sequences are LNHDA and SQIVND (reference sequence). This CDR3 spans 16 amino acids. Trimming took 5 bases from V and 2 from J; bases not matched to a gene: 8. CDR3 protein: CASSPQGALGNQPQHF. As DNA, the CDR3 is TGTGCCAGTAGTCCCCAGGGGGCGCTTGGCAATCAGCCCCAGCATTTT.

V and J are TRBV3-1 (or the pseudogene TRBV3-2) and TRBJ2-5, with 10 bases fitting TRBD1. CDR3 length: 15 amino acids. V lost 4 bases, J lost 4 bases, and 6 bases stayed unmatched. Looked up from germline, CDR1 is LGHDT and CDR2 is YNNKEL (reference sequence). The CDR3 reads CASSLKDRGAETQYF. CDR3 DNA sequence: TGTGCCAGCAGCCTAAAGGACAGGGGGGCAGAGACCCAGTACTTC.

V usage is TRBV7-2 and J usage is TRBJ2-1; 7 bases fit TRBD2. This CDR3 spans 15 amino acids. Germline lookup yields CDR1 SGHTA and CDR2 FQGNSA. V was clipped by 1 base and J by 4 bases; unmatched bases: 4. The CDR3 coding sequence is TGTGCCAGCAGCTTAGTCCCTAGCGGATACAATGAGCAGTTCTTC. Protein product: CASSLVPSGYNEQFF. Filled out from reference TRBV7-2 and TRBJ2-1, the complete variable domain reads GAGVSQSPSNKVTEKGKDVELRCDPISGHTALYWYRQSLGQGLEFLIYFQGNSAPDKSGLPSDRFSAERTGGSVSTLTIQRTQQEDSAVYLCASSLVPSGYNEQFFGPGTRLTVL.

The chain carries TRBV7-8 and TRBJ2-5, with D maybe TRBD1 (5 bases). Germline V lookup: CDR1 SGHVS, CDR2 FQNEAQ. V was cut by 3 bases and J by 5 bases, with 10 bases left in between. The CDR3 totals 13 residues. In nucleotides, the CDR3 is TGTGCCAGCAGCTTTCAGGGATGGGAGACCCAGTACTTC. It specifies CASSFQGWETQYF.

J is TRBJ2-3 and V is TRBV7-9; 8 bases map to TRBD2. V lost 5 bases to trimming and J lost 4 bases; unmatched junction nucleotides: 11. The V gene's germline CDR1 is SEHNR and CDR2 FQNEAQ (reference sequence). This CDR3 contains 16 residues. The CDR3: CASSPQGSGASDTQYF. The CDR3 nucleotides read TGTGCCAGCAGCCCCCAAGGTAGCGGGGCATCAGATACGCAGTATTTT.